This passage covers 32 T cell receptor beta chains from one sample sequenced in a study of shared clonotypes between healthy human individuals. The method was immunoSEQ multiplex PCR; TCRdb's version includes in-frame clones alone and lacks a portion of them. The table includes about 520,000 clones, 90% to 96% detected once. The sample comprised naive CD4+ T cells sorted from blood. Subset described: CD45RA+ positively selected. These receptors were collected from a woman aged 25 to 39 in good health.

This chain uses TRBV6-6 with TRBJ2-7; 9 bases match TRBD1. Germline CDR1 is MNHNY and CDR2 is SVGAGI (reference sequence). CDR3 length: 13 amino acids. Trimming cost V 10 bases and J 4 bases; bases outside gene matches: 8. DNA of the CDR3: TGTGCCACCAGACTCGGACAGGGGTACGAGCAGTACTTC. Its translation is CATRLGQGYEQYF.

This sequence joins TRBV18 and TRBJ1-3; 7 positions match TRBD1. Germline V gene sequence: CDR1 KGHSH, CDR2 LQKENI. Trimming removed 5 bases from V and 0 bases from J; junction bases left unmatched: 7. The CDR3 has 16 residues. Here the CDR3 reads CASSFGQVISGNTIYF. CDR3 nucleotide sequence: TGTGCCAGCTCATTTGGACAGGTCATCTCTGGAAACACCATATATTTT.

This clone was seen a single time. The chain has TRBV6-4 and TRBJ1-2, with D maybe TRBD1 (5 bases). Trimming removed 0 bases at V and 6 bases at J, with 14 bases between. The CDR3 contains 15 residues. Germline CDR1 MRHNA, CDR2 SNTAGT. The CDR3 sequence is CASSDSRRGTDGYTF. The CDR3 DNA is TGTGCCAGCAGTGACTCGAGACGGGGGACGGATGGCTACACCTTC.

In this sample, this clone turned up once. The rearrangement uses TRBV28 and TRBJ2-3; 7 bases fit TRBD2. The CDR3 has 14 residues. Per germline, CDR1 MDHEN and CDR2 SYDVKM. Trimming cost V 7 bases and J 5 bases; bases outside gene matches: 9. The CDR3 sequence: CASIFSGRQDTQYF. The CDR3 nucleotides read TGTGCCAGCATCTTTAGCGGGCGCCAAGATACGCAGTATTTT.

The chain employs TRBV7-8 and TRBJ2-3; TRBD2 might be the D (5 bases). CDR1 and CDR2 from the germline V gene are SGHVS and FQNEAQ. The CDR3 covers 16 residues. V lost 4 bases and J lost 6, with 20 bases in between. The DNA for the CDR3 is TGTGCCAGCAGCTCCGAGGGCGGTCTCTCACTTGATACGCAGTATTTT. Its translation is CASSSEGGLSLDTQYF. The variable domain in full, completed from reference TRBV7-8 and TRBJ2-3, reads GAGVSQSPRYKVAKRGQDVALRCDPISGHVSLFWYQQALGQGPEFLTYFQNEAQLDKSGLPSDRFFAERPEGSVSTLKIQRTQQEDSAVYLCASSSEGGLSLDTQYFGPGTRLTVL.

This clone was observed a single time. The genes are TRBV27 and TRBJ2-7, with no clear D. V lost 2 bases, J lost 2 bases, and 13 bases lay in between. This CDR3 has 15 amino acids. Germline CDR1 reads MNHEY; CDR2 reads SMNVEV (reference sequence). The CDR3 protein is CASSLNSPGPYEQYF. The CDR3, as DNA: TGTGCCAGCAGTTTAAATTCCCCAGGCCCCTACGAGCAGTACTTC.

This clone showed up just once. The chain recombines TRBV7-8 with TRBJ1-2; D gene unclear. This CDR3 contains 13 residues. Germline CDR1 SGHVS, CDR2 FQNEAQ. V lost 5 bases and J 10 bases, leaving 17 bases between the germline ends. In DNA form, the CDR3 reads TGTGCCAGCAGCCCAGGAGATGTGGAGGACTACACCTTC. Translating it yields CASSPGDVEDYTF.

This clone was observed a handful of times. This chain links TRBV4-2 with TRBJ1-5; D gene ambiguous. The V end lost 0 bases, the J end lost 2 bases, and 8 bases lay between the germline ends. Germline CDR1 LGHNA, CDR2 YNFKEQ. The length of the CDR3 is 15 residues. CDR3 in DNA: TGTGCCAGCAGCCAAGATCTTCCGGGCAATCAGCCCCAGCATTTT. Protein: CASSQDLPGNQPQHF.

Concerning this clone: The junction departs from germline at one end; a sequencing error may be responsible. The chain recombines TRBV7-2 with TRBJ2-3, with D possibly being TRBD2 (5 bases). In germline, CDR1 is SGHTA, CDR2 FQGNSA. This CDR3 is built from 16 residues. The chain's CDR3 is CASSPSLALSTDTRYF. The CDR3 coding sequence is TGTGCCAGCAGCCCCTCCCTAGCCTTAAGCACAGATACGCGGTATTTT.

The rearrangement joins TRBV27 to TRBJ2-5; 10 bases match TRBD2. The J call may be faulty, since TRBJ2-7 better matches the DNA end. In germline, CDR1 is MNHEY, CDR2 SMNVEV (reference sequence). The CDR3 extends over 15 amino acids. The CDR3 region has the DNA TGTGCCAGCAGTATGCTCACTAGCGGGAACTACGAGCAGTACTTC. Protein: CASSMLTSGNYEQYF.

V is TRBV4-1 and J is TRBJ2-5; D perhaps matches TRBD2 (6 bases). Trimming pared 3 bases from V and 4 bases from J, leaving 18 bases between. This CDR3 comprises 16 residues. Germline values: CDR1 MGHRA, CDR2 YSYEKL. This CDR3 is CASSHRRDSLSETQYF. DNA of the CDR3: TGCGCCAGCAGCCACCGACGGGACTCCCTTTCAGAGACCCAGTACTTC.

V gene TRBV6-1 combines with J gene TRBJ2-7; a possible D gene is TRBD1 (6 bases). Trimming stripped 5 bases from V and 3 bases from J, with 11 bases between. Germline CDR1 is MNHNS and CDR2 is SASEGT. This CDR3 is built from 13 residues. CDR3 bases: TGTGCCAGCAGTCCAAAGACAGGCTACGAGCAGTACTTC. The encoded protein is CASSPKTGYEQYF.

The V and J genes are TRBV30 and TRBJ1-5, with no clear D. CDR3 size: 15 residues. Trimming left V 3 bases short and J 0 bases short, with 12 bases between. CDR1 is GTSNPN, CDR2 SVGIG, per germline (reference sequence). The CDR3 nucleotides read TGTGCCTGGAGGGACCCTTCTAGTAGCAATCAGCCCCAGCATTTT. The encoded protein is CAWRDPSSSNQPQHF.

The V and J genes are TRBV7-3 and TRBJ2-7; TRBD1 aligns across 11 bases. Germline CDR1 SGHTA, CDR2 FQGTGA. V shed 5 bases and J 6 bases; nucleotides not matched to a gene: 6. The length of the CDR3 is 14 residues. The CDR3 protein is CASSPGQGASEQYF. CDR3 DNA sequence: TGTGCCAGCAGCCCCGGACAGGGGGCAAGCGAGCAGTACTTC.

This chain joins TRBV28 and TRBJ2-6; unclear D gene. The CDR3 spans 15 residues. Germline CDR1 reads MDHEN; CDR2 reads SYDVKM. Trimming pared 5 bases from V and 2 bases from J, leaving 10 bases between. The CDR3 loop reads CASSLHSPGANVLTF. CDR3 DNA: TGTGCCAGCAGTCTACACTCTCCTGGGGCCAACGTCCTGACTTTC.

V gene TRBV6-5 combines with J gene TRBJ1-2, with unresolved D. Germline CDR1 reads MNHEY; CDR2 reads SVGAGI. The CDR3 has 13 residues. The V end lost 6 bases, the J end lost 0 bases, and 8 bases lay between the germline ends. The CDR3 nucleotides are TGTGCCAGCAGGCGTACAGCTAACTATGGCTACACCTTC. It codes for CASRRTANYGYTF.

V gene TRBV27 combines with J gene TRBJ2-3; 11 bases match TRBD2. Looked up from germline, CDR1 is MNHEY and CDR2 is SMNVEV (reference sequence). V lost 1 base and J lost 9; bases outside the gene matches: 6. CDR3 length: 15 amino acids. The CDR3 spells CASSLLLAGVRTQYF. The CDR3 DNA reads TGTGCCAGCAGTTTATTACTAGCGGGAGTGAGAACGCAGTATTTT.

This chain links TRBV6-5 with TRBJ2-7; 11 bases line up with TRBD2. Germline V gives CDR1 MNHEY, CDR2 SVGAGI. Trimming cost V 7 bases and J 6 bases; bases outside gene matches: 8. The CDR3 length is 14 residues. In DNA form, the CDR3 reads TGTGCCAGCACAAGACTAGCGGGAAAGGGCGAGCAGTACTTC. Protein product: CASTRLAGKGEQYF.

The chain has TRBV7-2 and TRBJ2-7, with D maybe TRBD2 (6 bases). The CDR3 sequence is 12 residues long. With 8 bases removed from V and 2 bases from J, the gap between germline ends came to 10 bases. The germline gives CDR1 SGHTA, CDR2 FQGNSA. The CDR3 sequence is CASQGGTYEQYF. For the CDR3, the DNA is TGTGCCAGCCAGGGAGGAACCTACGAGCAGTACTTC.

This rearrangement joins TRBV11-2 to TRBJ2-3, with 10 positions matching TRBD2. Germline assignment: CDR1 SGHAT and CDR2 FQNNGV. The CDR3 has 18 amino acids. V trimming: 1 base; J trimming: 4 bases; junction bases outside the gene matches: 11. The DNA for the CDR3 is TGTGCCAGCAGCTTAGTCCCAGCGGGAGGGCCCAGCGCAGATACGCAGTATTTT. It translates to CASSLVPAGGPSADTQYF.

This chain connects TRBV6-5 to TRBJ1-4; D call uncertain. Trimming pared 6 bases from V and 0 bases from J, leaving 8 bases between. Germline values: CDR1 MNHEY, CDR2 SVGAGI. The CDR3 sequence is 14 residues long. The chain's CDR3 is CASRYDATNEKLFF. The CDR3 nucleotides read TGTGCCAGCAGATATGATGCAACTAATGAAAAACTGTTTTTT.

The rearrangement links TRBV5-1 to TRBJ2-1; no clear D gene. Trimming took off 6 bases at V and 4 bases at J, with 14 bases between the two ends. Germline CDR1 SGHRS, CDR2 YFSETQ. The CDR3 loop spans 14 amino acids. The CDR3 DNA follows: TGCGCCAGCAATTCGGCGGAATCGTACAATGAGCAGTTCTTC. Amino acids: CASNSAESYNEQFF.

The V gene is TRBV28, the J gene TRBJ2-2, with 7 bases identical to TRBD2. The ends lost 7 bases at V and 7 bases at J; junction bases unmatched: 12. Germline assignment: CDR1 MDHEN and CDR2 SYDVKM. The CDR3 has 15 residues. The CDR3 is CASNEGGPDGGELFF. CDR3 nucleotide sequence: TGTGCCAGCAATGAGGGAGGGCCCGACGGCGGGGAGCTGTTTTTT.

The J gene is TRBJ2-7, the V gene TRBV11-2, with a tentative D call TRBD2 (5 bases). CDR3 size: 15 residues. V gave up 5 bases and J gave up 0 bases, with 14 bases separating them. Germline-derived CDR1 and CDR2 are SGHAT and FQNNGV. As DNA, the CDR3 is TGTGCCAGCAGCATGCACCCTGGGAGCTCCTACGAGCAGTACTTC. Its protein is CASSMHPGSSYEQYF.

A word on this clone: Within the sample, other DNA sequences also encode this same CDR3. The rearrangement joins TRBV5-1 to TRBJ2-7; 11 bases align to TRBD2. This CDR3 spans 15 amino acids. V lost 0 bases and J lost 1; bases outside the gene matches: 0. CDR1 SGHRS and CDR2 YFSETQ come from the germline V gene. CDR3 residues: CASSLGLAGSYEQYF. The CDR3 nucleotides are TGCGCCAGCAGCTTGGGACTAGCGGGATCCTACGAGCAGTACTTC.

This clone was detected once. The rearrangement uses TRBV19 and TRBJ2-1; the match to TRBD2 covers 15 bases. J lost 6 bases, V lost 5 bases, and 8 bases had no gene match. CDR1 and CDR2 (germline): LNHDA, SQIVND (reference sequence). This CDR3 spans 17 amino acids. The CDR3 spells CASSVLRTSGRANEQFF. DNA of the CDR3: TGTGCCAGTAGTGTACTGCGGACTAGCGGGAGGGCCAATGAGCAGTTCTTC.

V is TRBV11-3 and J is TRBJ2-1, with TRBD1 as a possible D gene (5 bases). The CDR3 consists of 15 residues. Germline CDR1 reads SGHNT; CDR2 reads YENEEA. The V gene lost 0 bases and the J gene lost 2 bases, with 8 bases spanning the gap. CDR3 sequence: CASSLDRVPYNEQFF. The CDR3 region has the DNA TGTGCCAGCAGCTTAGACAGGGTGCCCTACAATGAGCAGTTCTTC.

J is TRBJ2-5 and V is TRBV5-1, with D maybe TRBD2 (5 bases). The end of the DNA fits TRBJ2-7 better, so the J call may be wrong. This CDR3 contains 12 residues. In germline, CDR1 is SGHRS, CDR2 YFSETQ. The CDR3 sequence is CASSRGAYEQYF. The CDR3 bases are TGCGCCAGCAGCCGGGGAGCCTACGAGCAGTACTTC.

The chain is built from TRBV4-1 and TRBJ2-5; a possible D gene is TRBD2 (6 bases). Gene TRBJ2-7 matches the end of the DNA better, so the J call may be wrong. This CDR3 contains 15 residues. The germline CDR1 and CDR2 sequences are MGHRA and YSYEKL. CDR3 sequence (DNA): TGCGCCAGCAGACGTACCGGGACTCAAACCTACGAGCAGTACTTC. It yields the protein CASRRTGTQTYEQYF.

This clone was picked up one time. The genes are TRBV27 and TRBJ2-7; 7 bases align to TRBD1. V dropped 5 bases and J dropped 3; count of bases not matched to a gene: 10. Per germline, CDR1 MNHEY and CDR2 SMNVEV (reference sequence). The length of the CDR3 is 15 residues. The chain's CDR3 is CASSARQGAVYEQYF. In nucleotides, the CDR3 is TGTGCCAGCAGTGCTCGACAGGGAGCCGTCTACGAGCAGTACTTC.

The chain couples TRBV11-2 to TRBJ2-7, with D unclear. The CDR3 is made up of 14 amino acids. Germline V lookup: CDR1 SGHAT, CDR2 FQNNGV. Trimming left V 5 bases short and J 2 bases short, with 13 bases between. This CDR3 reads CASSPTDGPYEQYF. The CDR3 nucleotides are TGTGCCAGCAGCCCGACGGACGGACCCTACGAGCAGTACTTC. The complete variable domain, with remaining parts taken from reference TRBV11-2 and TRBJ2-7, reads EAGVAQSPRYKIIEKRQSVAFWCNPISGHATLYWYQQILGQGPKLLIQFQNNGVVDDSQLPKDRFSAERLKGVDSTLKIQPAKLEDSAVYLCASSPTDGPYEQYFGPGTRLTVT.

The CDR3 DNA follows: TGCAGCGTGGCGGGACTAGCGGGAGACAATGAGCAGTTCTTC. Translated, it gives CSVAGLAGDNEQFF. This chain uses TRBV29-1 with TRBJ2-1, with 14 bases identical to TRBD2. Germline V CDR1 and CDR2: SQVTM, ANQGSEA. The length of the CDR3 is 14 residues. With V trimmed by 6 bases and J by 5 bases, 3 bases remained unmatched.